A single sample gave rise to the 12 T cell receptor beta chains below, sequenced in a study of blood T cell repertoires in COVID-19 (TCRdb year 2020). Library preparation was by the immunoSEQ multiplex PCR assay. Not all clones reach the TCRdb copy of this immuneACCESS table, which keeps in-frame sequences only. Checked studies attribute under half of the gap to unresolved V genes and leave the rest unexplained. The sample has 150,000 to 200,000 clones on record, approximately 86% of them singletons. The leading ten clones occupy 1.5% to 2% of the sample. Sequences were obtained from peripheral blood. These receptors came from a woman aged 45 to 65 with acute or convalescent COVID-19.

Comments on this clone: Distinct nucleotide sequences in the sample also encode this CDR3. The CDR3 sequence: CASSFRDFTDTQYF. The CDR3 DNA reads TGCGCCAGCAGCTTCAGAGACTTCACAGATACGCAGTATTTT. The chain recombines TRBV5-1 with TRBJ2-3; no firm D call. CDR3 length equals 14 residues. Trimming stripped 2 bases from V and 2 bases from J, with 9 bases between. CDR1 and CDR2 from the germline V gene are SGHRS and YFSETQ.

The chain employs TRBV6-4 and TRBJ2-2; 12 bases are a match to TRBD2. The CDR3 covers 15 residues. Germline values: CDR1 MRHNA, CDR2 SNTAGT. With 5 bases clipped from V and 6 bases from J, the junction kept 4 bases outside the gene matches. The CDR3 nucleotides are TGTGCCAGCAGTCTGACTAGCGGGGGCCCCGGGGAGCTGTTTTTT. Translating gives CASSLTSGGPGELFF.

The chain employs TRBV30 and TRBJ1-1; D is possibly TRBD1 (6 bases). Germline CDR1 GTSNPN, CDR2 SVGIG (reference sequence). The ends were cut back, 5 bases at V and 3 bases at J, with 13 bases in the middle. The CDR3 totals 13 residues. The CDR3 loop reads CAWSTGIDTEAFF. The CDR3 DNA reads as TGTGCCTGGTCCACAGGGATAGACACTGAAGCTTTCTTT. The variable domain in full, completed from reference TRBV30 and TRBJ1-1, reads SQTIHQWPATLVQPVGSPLSLECTVEGTSNPNLYWYRQAAGRGLQLLFYSVGIGQISSEVPQNLSASRPQDRQFILSSKKLLLSDSGFYLCAWSTGIDTEAFFGQGTRLTVV.

The chain recombines TRBV7-9 with TRBJ2-4; 12 bases are shared with TRBD2. Germline values: CDR1 SEHNR, CDR2 FQNEAQ (reference sequence). CDR3 length: 16 amino acids. The ends lost 5 bases at V and 8 bases at J; junction bases unmatched: 10. CDR3 bases: TGTGCCAGCAGCACGACTAGCGGGAGTAGTGAGGACATTCAGTACTTC. Protein product: CASSTTSGSSEDIQYF.

The chain's CDR3 is CASSLVAAHTDTQYF. The CDR3 DNA follows: TGTGCCAGCAGCTTAGTAGCGGCCCACACAGATACGCAGTATTTT. The V gene is TRBV27, the J gene TRBJ2-3; a weak D match, TRBD2 (6 bases). CDR1 MNHEY and CDR2 SMNVEV come from the germline V gene (reference sequence). The CDR3 contains 15 residues. V lost 6 bases to trimming and J lost 2 bases, with 15 bases between them.

This clone has only a few counts. The chain combines TRBV10-1 with TRBJ2-7; possible D gene TRBD2, 5 bases. The V end lost 6 bases, the J end lost 7 bases, and 13 bases lay between the germline ends. CDR1 is WNHNN and CDR2 is SYGVQD in the germline V gene (reference sequence). The length of the CDR3 is 12 residues. The CDR3 DNA reads TGCGCCAGCAGCGGGGAAGTGGGAGAGCAGTACTTC. This codes for CASSGEVGEQYF.

The V gene is TRBV10-3, the J gene TRBJ2-5; 7 bases fit TRBD2. The CDR3 spans 14 residues. V gave up 4 bases and J gave up 5 bases; unmatched junction bases: 7. Looked up from germline, CDR1 is ENHRY and CDR2 is SYGVKD. CDR3 residues: CAISGRGGMETQYF. In DNA form, the CDR3 reads TGTGCCATCAGTGGGCGCGGGGGAATGGAGACCCAGTACTTC.

The chain combines TRBV4-1 with TRBJ1-5; TRBD1 might be the D (5 bases). The CDR3 is 18 amino acids. The V gene lost 0 bases and the J gene lost 0 bases, with 15 bases spanning the gap. The germline gives CDR1 MGHRA, CDR2 YSYEKL. CDR3 residues: CASSQEFWGGDSNQPQHF. The DNA of the CDR3 is TGCGCCAGCAGCCAAGAATTTTGGGGGGGGGATAGCAATCAGCCCCAGCATTTT.

This chain links TRBV7-2 with TRBJ1-4; 8 nucleotides match TRBD1. The CDR3 covers 15 residues. Trimming took 1 base from V and 4 from J; bases not matched to a gene: 2. CDR1 is SGHTA and CDR2 is FQGNSA in the germline V gene. DNA for the CDR3: TGTGCCAGCAGCTTAGGTGGACAGGGTAATGAAAAACTGTTTTTT. Translating gives CASSLGGQGNEKLFF.

The genes are TRBV7-8 and TRBJ1-2; D gene ambiguous. V was clipped by 1 base and J by 0 bases, with 15 bases between them. Germline V gene sequence: CDR1 SGHVS, CDR2 FQNEAQ. This CDR3 spans 17 amino acids. As DNA, the CDR3 is TGTGCCAGCAGCTTAGATCAGGCCTACACGGCTAACTATGGCTACACCTTC. This codes for CASSLDQAYTANYGYTF.

The chain combines TRBV11-3 with TRBJ2-7; tentatively, D is TRBD1 (6 bases). V was pared by 4 bases and J by 2 bases, with 12 bases between. The CDR3 runs to 14 residues. Germline CDR1 is SGHNT and CDR2 is YENEEA. The CDR3 DNA reads TGTGCCAGCAGCTCCGGACAGAATACCTACGAGCAGTACTTC. Protein sequence: CASSSGQNTYEQYF.

V is TRBV7-2 and J is TRBJ1-5, with 10 bases identical to TRBD1. The ends lost 4 bases at V and 1 base at J; junction bases unmatched: 7. Per germline, CDR1 SGHTA and CDR2 FQGNSA. The CDR3 runs 17 residues. The CDR3 nucleotides are TGTGCCAGCAGCTCCTCCGGGACAGGGGTGAGCAATCAGCCCCAGCATTTT. Encoded protein: CASSSSGTGVSNQPQHF.